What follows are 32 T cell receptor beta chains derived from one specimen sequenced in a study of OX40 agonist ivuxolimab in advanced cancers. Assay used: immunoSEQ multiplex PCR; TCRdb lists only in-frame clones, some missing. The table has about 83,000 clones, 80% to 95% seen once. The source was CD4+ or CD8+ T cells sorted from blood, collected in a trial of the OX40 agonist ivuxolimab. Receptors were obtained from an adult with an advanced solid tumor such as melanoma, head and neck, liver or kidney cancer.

The CDR3 reads CASSKTGTQYF. DNA for the CDR3: TGTGCCAGCAGCAAAACGGGGACCCAGTACTTC. The V gene is TRBV6-5, the J gene TRBJ2-5; D is ambiguous. The length of the CDR3 is 11 residues. The germline V gene has CDR1 MNHEY and CDR2 SVGAGI. V was clipped by 6 bases and J by 7 bases, with 9 bases between them.

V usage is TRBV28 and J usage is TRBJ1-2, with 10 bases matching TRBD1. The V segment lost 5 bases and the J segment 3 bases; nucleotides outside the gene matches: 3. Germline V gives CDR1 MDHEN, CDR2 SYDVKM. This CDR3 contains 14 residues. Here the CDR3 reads CASSTGQGHYGYTF. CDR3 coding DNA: TGTGCCAGCAGTACGGGACAGGGGCACTATGGCTACACCTTC.

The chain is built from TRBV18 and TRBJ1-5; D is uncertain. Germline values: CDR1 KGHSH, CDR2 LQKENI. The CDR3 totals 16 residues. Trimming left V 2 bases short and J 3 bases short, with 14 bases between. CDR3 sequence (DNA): TGTGCCAGCTCACCAAACGAAAGGGAGCACAATCAGCCCCAGCATTTT. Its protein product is CASSPNEREHNQPQHF.

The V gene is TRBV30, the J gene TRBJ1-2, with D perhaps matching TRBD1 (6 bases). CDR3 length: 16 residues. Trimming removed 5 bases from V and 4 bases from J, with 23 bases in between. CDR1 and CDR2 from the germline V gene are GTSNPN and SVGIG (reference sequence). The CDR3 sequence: CAWAGTQGIGGYGYTF. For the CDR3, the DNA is TGTGCCTGGGCCGGGACGCAGGGGATTGGGGGCTATGGCTACACCTTC.

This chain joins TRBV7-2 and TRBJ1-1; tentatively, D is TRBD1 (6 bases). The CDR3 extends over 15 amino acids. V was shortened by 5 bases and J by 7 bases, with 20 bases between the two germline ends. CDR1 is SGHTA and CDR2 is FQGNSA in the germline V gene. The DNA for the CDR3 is TGTGCCAGCAGCAAGTACAGGGAAGTGTTCAGTGAAGCTTTCTTT. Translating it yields CASSKYREVFSEAFF. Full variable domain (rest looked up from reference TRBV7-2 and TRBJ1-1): GAGVSQSPSNKVTEKGKDVELRCDPISGHTALYWYRQSLGQGLEFLIYFQGNSAPDKSGLPSDRFSAERTGGSVSTLTIQRTQQEDSAVYLCASSKYREVFSEAFFGQGTRLTVV.

The CDR3 reads CASAFIAAATDTQYF. CDR3 nucleotides: TGTGCCAGCGCTTTCATAGCGGCAGCCACAGATACGCAGTATTTT. This chain uses TRBV27 with TRBJ2-3; perhaps TRBD2 as D (6 bases). The germline V and J ends were trimmed by 8 bases and 2 bases, with 17 bases remaining between them. The germline V gene encodes CDR1 MNHEY and CDR2 SMNVEV (reference sequence). This CDR3 has 15 residues.

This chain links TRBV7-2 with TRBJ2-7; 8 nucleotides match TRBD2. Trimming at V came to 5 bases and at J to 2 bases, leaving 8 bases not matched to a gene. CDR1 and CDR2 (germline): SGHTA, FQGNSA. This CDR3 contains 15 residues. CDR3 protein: CASSPTSGGPYEQYF. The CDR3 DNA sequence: TGTGCCAGCAGCCCAACTAGCGGAGGTCCCTACGAGCAGTACTTC.

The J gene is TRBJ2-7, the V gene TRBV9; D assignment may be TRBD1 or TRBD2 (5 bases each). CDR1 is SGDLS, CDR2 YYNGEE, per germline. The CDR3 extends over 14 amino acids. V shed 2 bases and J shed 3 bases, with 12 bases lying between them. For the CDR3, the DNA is TGTGCCAGCAGCGTCTCCGGGACGGACTACGAGCAGTACTTC. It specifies CASSVSGTDYEQYF. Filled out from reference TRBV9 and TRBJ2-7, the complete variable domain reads DSGVTQTPKHLITATGQRVTLRCSPRSGDLSVYWYQQSLDQGLQFLIQYYNGEERAKGNILERFSAQQFPDLHSELNLSSLELGDSALYFCASSVSGTDYEQYFGPGTRLTVT.

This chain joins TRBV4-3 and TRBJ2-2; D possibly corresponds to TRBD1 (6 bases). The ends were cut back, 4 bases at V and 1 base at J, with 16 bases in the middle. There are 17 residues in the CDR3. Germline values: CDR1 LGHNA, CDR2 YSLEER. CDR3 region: CASSRGIDRMNTGELFF. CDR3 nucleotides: TGCGCCAGCAGCCGAGGGATAGACAGGATGAACACCGGGGAGCTGTTTTTT.

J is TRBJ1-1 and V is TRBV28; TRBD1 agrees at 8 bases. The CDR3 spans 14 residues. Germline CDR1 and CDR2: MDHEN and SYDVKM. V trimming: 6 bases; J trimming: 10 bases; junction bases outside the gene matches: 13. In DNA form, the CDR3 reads TGTGCCAGCAGCAGCGGGCAGGGGGCGGAGGGAGCTTTCTTT. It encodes CASSSGQGAEGAFF. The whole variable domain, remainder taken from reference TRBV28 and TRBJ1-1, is DVKVTQSSRYLVKRTGEKVFLECVQDMDHENMFWYRQDPGLGLRLIYFSYDVKMKEKGDIPEGYSVSREKKERFSLILESASTNQTSMYLCASSSGQGAEGAFFGQGTRLTVV.

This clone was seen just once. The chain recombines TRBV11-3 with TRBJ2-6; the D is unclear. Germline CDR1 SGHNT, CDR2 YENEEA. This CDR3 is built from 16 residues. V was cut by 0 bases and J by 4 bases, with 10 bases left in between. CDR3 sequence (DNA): TGTGCCAGCAGCTTAGATTACCCGCGGGGGGCCAACGTCCTGACTTTC. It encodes CASSLDYPRGANVLTF.

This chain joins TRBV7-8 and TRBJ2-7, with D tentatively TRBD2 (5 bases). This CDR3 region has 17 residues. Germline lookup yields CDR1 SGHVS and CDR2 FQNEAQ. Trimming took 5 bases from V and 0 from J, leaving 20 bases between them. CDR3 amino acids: CASSPRGVQVSSYEQYF. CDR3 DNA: TGTGCCAGCAGCCCCCGGGGAGTTCAGGTCAGCTCCTACGAGCAGTACTTC.

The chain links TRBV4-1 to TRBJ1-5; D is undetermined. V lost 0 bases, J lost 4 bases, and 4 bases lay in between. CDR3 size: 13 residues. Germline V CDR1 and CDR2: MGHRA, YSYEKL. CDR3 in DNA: TGCGCCAGCAGCCAAGACAGAAATCAGCCCCAGCATTTT. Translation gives CASSQDRNQPQHF.

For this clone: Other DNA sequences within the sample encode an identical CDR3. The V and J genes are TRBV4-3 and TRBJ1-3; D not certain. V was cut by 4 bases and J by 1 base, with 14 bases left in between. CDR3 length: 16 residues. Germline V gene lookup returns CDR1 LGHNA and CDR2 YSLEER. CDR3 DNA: TGCGCCAGCAGCCCGGACGCCATGCCTTCTGGAAACACCATATATTTT. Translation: CASSPDAMPSGNTIYF.

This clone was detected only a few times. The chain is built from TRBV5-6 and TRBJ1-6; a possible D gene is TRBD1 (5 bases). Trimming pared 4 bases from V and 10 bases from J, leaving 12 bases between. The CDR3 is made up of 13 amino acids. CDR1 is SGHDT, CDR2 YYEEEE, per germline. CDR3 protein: CASSLGGESPLHF. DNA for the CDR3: TGTGCCAGCAGCCTGGGGGGAGAGTCACCCCTCCACTTT.

The CDR3 loop reads CASSKGLRETQYF. CDR3 DNA sequence: TGTGCCAGCAGCAAAGGGCTTCGAGAGACCCAGTACTTC. The genes are TRBV21-1 and TRBJ2-5; no check of the table's D call, TRBD1, against the DNA was made. TRBV21-1 is termed a pseudogene. The CDR3 contains 13 residues.

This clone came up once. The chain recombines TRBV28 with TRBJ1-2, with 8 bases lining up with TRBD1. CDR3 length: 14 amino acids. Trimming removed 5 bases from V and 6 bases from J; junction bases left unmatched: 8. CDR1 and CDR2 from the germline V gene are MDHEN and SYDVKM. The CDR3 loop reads CASSPQDRVDGYTF. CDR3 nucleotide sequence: TGTGCCAGCAGTCCCCAGGACAGGGTCGATGGCTACACCTTC.

The CDR3 is CASSLTSFEEQYF. The CDR3 bases are TGCGCCAGCAGCTTAACTTCTTTTGAGGAGCAGTACTTC. V usage is TRBV5-1 and J usage is TRBJ2-5; no definite D call. Germline assignment: CDR1 SGHRS and CDR2 YFSETQ. Deletions cut 2 bases from V and 11 bases from J, with 16 bases between. The CDR3 runs to 13 residues.

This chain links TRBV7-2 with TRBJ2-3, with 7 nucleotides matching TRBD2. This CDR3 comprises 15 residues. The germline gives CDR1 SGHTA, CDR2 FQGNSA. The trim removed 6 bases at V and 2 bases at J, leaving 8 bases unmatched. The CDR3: CASRYSGLYTDTQYF. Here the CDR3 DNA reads TGTGCCAGCAGGTATAGCGGGCTTTACACAGATACGCAGTATTTT.

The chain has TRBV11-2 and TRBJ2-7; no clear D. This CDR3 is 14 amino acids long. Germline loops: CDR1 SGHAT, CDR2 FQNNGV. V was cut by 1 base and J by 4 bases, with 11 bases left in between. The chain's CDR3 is CASSLVSSEYEQYF. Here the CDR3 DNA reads TGTGCCAGCAGCTTAGTCTCTAGTGAGTACGAGCAGTACTTC.

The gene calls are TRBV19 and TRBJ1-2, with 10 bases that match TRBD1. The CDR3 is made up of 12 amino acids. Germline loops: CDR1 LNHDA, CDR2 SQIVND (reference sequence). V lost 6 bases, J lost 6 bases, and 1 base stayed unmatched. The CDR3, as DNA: TGTGCCAGTAGCGACAGGGGGCATGGCTACACCTTC. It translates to CASSDRGHGYTF.

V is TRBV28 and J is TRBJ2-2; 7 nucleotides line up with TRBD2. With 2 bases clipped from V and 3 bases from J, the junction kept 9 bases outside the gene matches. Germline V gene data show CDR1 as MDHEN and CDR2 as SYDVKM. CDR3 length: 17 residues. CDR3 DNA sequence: TGTGCCAGCAGTTTACTCCGAGCGGCGGGAGACACCGGGGAGCTGTTTTTT. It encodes CASSLLRAAGDTGELFF.

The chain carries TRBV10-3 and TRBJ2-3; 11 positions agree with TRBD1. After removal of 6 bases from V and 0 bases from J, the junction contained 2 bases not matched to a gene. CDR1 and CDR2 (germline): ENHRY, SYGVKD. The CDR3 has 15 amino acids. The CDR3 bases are TGTGCCATCAGCGGGGACAGGGGGAGCACAGATACGCAGTATTTT. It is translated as CAISGDRGSTDTQYF.

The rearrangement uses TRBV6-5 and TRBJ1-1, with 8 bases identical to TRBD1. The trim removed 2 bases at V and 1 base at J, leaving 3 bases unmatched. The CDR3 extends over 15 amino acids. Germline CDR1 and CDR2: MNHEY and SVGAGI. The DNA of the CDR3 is TGTGCCAGCAGTTACCCGGGACAGGAGAACACTGAAGCTTTCTTT. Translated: CASSYPGQENTEAFF.

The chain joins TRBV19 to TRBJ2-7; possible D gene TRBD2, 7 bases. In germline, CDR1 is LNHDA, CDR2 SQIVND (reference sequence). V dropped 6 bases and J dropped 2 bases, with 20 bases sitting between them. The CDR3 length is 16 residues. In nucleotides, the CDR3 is TGTGCCAGTAGCGGAGGGGGGGCCACCGATACCTACGAGCAGTACTTC. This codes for CASSGGGATDTYEQYF.

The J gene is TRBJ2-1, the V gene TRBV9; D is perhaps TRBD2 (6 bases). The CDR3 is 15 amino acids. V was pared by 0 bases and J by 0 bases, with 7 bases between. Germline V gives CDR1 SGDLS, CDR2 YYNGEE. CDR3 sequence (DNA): TGTGCCAGCAGCGTAGTGGACTACTCCTACAATGAGCAGTTCTTC. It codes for CASSVVDYSYNEQFF. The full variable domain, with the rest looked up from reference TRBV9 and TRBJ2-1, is DSGVTQTPKHLITATGQRVTLRCSPRSGDLSVYWYQQSLDQGLQFLIQYYNGEERAKGNILERFSAQQFPDLHSELNLSSLELGDSALYFCASSVVDYSYNEQFFGPGTRLTVL.

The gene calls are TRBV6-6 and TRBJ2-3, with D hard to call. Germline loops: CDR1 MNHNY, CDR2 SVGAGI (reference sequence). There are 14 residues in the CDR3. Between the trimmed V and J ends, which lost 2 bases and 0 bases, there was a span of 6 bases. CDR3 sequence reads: CASSYEGSTDTQYF. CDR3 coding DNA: TGTGCCAGCAGTTACGAAGGTAGCACAGATACGCAGTATTTT.

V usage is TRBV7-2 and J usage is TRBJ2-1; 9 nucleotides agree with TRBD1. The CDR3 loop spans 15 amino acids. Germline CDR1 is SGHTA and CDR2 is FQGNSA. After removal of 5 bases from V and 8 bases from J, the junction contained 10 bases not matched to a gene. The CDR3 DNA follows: TGTGCCAGCAGCCTTACGGGACAGGGTGGGGATGAGCAGTTCTTC. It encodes CASSLTGQGGDEQFF. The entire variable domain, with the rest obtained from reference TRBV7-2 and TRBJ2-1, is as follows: GAGVSQSPSNKVTEKGKDVELRCDPISGHTALYWYRQSLGQGLEFLIYFQGNSAPDKSGLPSDRFSAERTGGSVSTLTIQRTQQEDSAVYLCASSLTGQGGDEQFFGPGTRLTVL.

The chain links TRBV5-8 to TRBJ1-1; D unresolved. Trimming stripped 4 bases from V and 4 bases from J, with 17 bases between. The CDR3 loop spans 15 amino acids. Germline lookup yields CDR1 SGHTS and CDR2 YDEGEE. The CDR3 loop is CASSPSSVITTEAFF. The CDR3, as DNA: TGTGCCAGCAGCCCCTCCAGTGTCATCACCACTGAAGCTTTCTTT.

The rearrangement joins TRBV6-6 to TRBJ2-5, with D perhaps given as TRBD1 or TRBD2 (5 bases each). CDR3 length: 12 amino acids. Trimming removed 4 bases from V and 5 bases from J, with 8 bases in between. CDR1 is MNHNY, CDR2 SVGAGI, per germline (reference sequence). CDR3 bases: TGTGCCAGCAGTTTTGAGGGGGAGACCCAGTACTTC. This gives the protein CASSFEGETQYF.

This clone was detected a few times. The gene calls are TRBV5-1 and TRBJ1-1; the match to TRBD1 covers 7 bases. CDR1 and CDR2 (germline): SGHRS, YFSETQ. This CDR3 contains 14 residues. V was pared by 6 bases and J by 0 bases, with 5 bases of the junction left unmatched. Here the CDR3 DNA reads TGCGCCAGCACGGGACAGCCCATGAACACTGAAGCTTTCTTT. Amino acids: CASTGQPMNTEAFF.

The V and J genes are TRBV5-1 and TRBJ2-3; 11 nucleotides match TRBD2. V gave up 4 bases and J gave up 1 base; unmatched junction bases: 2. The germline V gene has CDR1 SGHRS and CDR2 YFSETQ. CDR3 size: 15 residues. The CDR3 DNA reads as TGCGCCAGCAGCCCGGGACTAGCGGGCACAGATACGCAGTATTTT. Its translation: CASSPGLAGTDTQYF.